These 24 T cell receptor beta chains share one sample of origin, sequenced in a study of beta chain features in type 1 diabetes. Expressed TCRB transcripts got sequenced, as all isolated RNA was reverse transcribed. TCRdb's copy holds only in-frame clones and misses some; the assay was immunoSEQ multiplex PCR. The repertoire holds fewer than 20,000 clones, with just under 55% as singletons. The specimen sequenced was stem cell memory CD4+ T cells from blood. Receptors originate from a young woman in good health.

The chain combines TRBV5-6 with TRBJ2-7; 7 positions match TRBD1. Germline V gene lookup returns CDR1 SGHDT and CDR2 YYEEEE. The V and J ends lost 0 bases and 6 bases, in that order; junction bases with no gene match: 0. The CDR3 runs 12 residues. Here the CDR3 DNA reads TGTGCCAGCAGCTTGGCAGGGGGCGAGCAGTACTTC. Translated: CASSLAGGEQYF.

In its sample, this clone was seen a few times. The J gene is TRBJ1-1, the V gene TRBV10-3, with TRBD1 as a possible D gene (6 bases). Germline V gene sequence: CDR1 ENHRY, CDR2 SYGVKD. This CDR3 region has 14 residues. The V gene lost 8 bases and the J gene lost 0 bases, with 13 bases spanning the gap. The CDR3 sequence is CAIGGAGVNTEAFF. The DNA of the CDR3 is TGTGCCATCGGGGGGGCAGGGGTGAACACTGAAGCTTTCTTT.

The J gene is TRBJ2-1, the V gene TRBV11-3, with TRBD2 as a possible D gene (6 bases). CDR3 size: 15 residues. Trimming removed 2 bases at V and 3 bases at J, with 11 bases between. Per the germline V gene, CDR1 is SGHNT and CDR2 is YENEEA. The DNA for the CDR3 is TGTGCCAGCAGCTTAAGGGCCGGGGGCTACAATGAGCAGTTCTTC. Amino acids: CASSLRAGGYNEQFF.

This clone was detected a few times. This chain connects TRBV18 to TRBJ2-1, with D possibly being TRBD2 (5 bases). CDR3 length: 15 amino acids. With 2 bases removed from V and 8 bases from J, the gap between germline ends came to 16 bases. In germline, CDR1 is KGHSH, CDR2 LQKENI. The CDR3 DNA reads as TGTGCCAGCTCACCAAGGAGAGGGTCCGGGGATGAGCAGTTCTTC. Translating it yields CASSPRRGSGDEQFF.

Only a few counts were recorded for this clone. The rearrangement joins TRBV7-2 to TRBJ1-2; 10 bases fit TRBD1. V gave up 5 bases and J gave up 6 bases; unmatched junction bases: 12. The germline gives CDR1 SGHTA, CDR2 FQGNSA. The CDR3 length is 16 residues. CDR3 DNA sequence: TGTGCCAGCAGCCGTTTGAACCGACAGGGGGCGGATGGCTACACCTTC. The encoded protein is CASSRLNRQGADGYTF.

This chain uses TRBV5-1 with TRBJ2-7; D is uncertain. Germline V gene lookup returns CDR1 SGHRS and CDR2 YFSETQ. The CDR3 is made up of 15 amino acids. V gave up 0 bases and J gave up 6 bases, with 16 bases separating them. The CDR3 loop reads CASSLGHGFGVEQYF. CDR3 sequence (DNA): TGCGCCAGCAGCTTGGGCCACGGGTTCGGAGTCGAGCAGTACTTC.

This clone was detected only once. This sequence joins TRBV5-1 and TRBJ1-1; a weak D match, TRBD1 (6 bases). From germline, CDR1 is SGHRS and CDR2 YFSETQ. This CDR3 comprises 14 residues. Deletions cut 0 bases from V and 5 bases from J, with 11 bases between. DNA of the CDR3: TGCGCCAGCAGCTTGGACGCAGGGGAAACTGAAGCTTTCTTT. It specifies CASSLDAGETEAFF.

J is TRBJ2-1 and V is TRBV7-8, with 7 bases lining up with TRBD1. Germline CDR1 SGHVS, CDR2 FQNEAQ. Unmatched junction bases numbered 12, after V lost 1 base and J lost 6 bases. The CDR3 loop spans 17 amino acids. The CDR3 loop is CASSLGRRQGMGNEQFF. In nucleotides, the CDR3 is TGTGCCAGCAGCTTAGGTCGTAGACAGGGTATGGGCAATGAGCAGTTCTTC.

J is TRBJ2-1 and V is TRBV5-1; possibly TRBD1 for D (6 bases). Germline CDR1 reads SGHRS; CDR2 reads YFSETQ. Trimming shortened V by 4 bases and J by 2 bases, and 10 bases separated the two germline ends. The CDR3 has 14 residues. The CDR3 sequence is CASSPQGPYNEQFF. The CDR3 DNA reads TGCGCCAGCAGCCCGCAGGGGCCCTACAATGAGCAGTTCTTC.

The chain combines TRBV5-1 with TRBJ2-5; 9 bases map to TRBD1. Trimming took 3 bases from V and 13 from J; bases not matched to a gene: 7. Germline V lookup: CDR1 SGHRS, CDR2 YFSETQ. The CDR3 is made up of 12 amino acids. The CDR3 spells CASSWTGDRVYF. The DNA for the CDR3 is TGCGCCAGCAGCTGGACGGGGGACAGGGTGTACTTC.

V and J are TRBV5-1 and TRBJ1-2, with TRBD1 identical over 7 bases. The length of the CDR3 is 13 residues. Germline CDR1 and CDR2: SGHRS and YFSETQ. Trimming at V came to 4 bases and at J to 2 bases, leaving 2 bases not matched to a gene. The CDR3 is CASSEGQNYGYTF. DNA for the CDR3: TGCGCCAGCAGCGAGGGACAGAACTATGGCTACACCTTC.

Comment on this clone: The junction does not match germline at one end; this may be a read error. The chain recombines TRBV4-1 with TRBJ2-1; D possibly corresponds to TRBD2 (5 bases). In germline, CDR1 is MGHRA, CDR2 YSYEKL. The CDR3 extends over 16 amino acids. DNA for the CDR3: TGTGCCAGCAGCCAAGCGGCGGGCGGAGCCTACAATGAGCAGTTCTTC. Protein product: CASSQAAGGAYNEQFF.

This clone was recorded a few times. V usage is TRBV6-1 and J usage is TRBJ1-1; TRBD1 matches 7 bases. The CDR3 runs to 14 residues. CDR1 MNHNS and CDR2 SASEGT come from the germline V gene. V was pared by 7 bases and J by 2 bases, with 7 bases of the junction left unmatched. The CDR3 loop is CASTMDRTNTEAFF. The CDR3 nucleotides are TGTGCCAGCACAATGGACAGGACAAACACTGAAGCTTTCTTT.

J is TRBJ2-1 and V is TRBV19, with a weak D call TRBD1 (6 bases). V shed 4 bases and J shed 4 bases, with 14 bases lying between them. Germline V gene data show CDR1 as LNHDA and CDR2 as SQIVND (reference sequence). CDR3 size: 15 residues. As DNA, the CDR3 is TGTGCCAGTAGTACCCGGACAGATTATTACAATGAGCAGTTCTTC. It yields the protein CASSTRTDYYNEQFF.

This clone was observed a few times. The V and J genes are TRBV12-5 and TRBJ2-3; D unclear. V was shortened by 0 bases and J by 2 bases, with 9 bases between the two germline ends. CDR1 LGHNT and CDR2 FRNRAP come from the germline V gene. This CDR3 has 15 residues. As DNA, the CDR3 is TGTGCTAGTGGTTTGGTAGTGCAGTTCACAGATACGCAGTATTTT. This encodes CASGLVVQFTDTQYF.

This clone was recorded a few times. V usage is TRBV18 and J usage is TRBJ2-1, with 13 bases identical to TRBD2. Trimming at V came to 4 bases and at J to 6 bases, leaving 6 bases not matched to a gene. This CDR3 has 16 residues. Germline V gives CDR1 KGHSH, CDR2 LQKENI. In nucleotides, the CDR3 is TGTGCCAGCTCACGGACAAGACTAGCGGGAGGCAATGAGCAGTTCTTC. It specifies CASSRTRLAGGNEQFF. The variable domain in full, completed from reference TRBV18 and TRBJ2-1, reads NAGVMQNPRHLVRRRGQEARLRCSPMKGHSHVYWYRQLPEEGLKFMVYLQKENIIDESGMPKERFSAEFPKEGPSILRIQQVVRGDSAAYFCASSRTRLAGGNEQFFGPGTRLTVL.

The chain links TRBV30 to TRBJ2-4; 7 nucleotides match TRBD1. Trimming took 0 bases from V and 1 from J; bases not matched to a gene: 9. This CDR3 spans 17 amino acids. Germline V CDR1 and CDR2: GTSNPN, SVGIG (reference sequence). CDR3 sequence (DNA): TGTGCCTGGAGTGTAAGGGGCCAGGGGGTGGCCAAAAACATTCAGTACTTC. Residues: CAWSVRGQGVAKNIQYF.

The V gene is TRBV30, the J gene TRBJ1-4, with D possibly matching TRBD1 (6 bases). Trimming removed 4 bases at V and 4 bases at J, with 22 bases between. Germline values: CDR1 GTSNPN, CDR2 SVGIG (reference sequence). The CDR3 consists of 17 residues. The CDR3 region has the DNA TGTGCCTGGACCTCCTCGGGGTTCAGGGGTCTTAATGAAAAACTGTTTTTT. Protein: CAWTSSGFRGLNEKLFF.

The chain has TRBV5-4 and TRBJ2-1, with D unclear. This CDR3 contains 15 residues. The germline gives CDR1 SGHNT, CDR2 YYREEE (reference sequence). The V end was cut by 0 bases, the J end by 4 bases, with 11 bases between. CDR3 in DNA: TGTGCCAGCAGCTTGGAAATCGGTCGTTACAATGAGCAGTTCTTC. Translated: CASSLEIGRYNEQFF.

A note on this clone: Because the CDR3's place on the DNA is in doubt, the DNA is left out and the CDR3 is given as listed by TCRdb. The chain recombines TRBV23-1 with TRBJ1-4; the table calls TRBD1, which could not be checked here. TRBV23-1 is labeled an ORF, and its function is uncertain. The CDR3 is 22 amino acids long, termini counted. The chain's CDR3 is CANKPAGYRQDDLEELMKNCFF.

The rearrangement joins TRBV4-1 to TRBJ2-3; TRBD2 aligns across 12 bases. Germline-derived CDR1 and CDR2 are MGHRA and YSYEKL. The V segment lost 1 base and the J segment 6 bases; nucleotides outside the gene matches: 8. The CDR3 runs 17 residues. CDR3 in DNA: TGCGCCAGCAGCCAAGGCCTAGCGGGGGGGCCAGGGGATACGCAGTATTTT. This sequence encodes CASSQGLAGGPGDTQYF.

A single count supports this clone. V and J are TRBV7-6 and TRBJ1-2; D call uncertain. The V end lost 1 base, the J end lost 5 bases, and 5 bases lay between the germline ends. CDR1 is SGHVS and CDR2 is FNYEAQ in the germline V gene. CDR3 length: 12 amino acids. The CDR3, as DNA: TGTGCCAGCAGCTTAGGCGGGTATGGCTACACCTTC. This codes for CASSLGGYGYTF.

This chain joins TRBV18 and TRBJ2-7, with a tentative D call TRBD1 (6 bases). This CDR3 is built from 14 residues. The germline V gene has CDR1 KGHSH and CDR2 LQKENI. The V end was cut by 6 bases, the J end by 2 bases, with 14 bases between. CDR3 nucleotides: TGTGCCAGCTCCTCAGACAGGAAGGCCTACGAGCAGTACTTC. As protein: CASSSDRKAYEQYF.

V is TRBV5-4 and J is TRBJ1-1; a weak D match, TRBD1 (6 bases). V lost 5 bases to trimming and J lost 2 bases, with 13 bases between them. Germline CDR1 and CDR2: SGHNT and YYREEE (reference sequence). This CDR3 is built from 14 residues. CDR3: CASRSDRLNTEAFF. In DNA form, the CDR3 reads TGTGCCAGCAGATCGGACAGACTCAACACTGAAGCTTTCTTT.